Each of the 5 T cell receptor beta chains below was sequenced from the same sample in a study of T cell repertoires in cytomegalovirus infection. TCRdb used MiXCR to reprocess the reads, holding one entry per CDR3 protein. This sample has hundreds of thousands of distinct CDR3 sequences; roughly 29% occur once, and the top ten carry around 20%. Antigens for these TCRs are unknown. Sequencing used cultured PBMCs, obtained from culture after CMV antigen stimulation. Receptors were obtained from a human donor in good health (CMV status not recorded). Some clones in this sample may be carry-over from other donors' samples.

The chain has TRBV10-3 and TRBJ2-7, with 13 bases identical to TRBD2. The CDR3 length is 15 residues. Trimming took 4 bases from V and 2 from J; bases not matched to a gene: 2. Germline lookup yields CDR1 ENHRY and CDR2 SYGVKD. CDR3 protein: CAISGTSGGAYEQYF. The CDR3 bases are TGTGCCATCAGTGGAACTAGCGGGGGGGCCTACGAGCAGTACTTC.

V usage is TRBV30 and J usage is TRBJ2-4; D not resolved. Germline loops: CDR1 GTSNPN, CDR2 SVGIG (reference sequence). V lost 5 bases and J 6 bases, leaving 11 bases between the germline ends. This CDR3 comprises 12 residues. The DNA of the CDR3 is TGTGCCTGGCATCGAGGCGGAAACATTCAGTACTTC. Translation: CAWHRGGNIQYF.

This clonotype was detected once. The rearrangement joins TRBV7-9 to TRBJ1-2; 8 positions agree with TRBD1. This CDR3 contains 14 residues. Germline assignment: CDR1 SEHNR and CDR2 FQNEAQ (reference sequence). V was clipped by 1 base and J by 7 bases; unmatched bases: 5. Here the CDR3 DNA reads TGTGCCAGCAGCTTAGAGGGGACAGGAGCTGGCTACACCTTC. The encoded protein is CASSLEGTGAGYTF.

This clonotype was picked up a small number of times. The CDR3 reads CASSLGDAGYTF. Written as DNA, the CDR3 is TGTGCCAGCAGTTTGGGGGACGCAGGCTACACCTTC. The rearrangement joins TRBV28 to TRBJ1-2; TRBD1 might be the D (5 bases). Deletions cut 3 bases from V and 8 bases from J, with 10 bases between. The CDR3 contains 12 residues. CDR1 MDHEN and CDR2 SYDVKM come from the germline V gene.

The V gene is TRBV27, the J gene TRBJ1-1, with D possibly being TRBD1 (6 bases). V shed 4 bases and J shed 0 bases, with 12 bases lying between them. CDR3 length equals 15 residues. Germline V lookup: CDR1 MNHEY, CDR2 SMNVEV (reference sequence). CDR3: CASSYGGGMNTEAFF. The CDR3 bases are TGTGCCAGCAGTTACGGAGGGGGGATGAACACTGAAGCTTTCTTT.